A single sample gave rise to the 14 T cell receptor beta chains below, sequenced in a study of cytomegalovirus exposure and HLA in healthy donors. Primers for the PCR totalled 60 Vbeta and 13 Jbeta. Method: immunoSEQ multiplex PCR; TCRdb's copy keeps in-frame clones and lacks some. The data contain approximately 81,000 clones, 74% of them singletons. The sample taken for sequencing was PBMCs. These receptors originate from a man in his forties in good health and CMV-seropositive.

In this sample, this clone turned up a few times. V usage is TRBV7-7 and J usage is TRBJ2-3, with TRBD2 matching over 13 bases. From germline, CDR1 is SSHAT and CDR2 FNYEAQ (reference sequence). J was trimmed by 8 bases and V by 5 bases; bases with no gene match: 10. The CDR3 sequence is 16 residues long. CDR3 bases: TGTGCCAGCAGCCCGGGACTAGCGGGAACTCTTGGTACGCAGTATTTT. This gives the protein CASSPGLAGTLGTQYF. Based on the CDR3 plus reference TRBV7-7 and TRBJ2-3, the full variable domain is GAGVSQSPRYKVTKRGQDVTLRCDPISSHATLYWYQQALGQGPEFLTYFNYEAQPDKSGLPSDRFSAERPEGSISTLTIQRTEQRDSAMYRCASSPGLAGTLGTQYFGPGTRLTVL.

The gene calls are TRBV7-2 and TRBJ1-2; 7 bases are shared with TRBD1. J lost 4 bases, V lost 0 bases, and 5 bases had no gene match. There are 15 residues in the CDR3. Germline values: CDR1 SGHTA, CDR2 FQGNSA. The CDR3 is CASSLAPGQSYGYTF. CDR3 sequence (DNA): TGTGCCAGCAGCTTAGCGCCGGGACAGAGCTATGGCTACACCTTC.

This clone was observed a few times. The chain employs TRBV25-1 and TRBJ2-3; D may be TRBD1 (6 bases). Trimming took 2 bases from V and 2 from J, leaving 20 bases between them. This CDR3 region has 18 residues. From germline, CDR1 is MGHDK and CDR2 SYGVNS. The CDR3 nucleotides read TGTGCCAGCAGTGAACAGGGTCAGGGGCTTTTCGACACAGATACGCAGTATTTT. It is translated as CASSEQGQGLFDTDTQYF. Using reference TRBV25-1 and TRBJ2-3 for the parts outside the CDR3, the full variable domain is EADIYQTPRYLVIGTGKKITLECSQTMGHDKMYWYQQDPGMELHLIHYSYGVNSTEKGDLSSESTVSRIRTEHFPLTLESARPSHTSQYLCASSEQGQGLFDTDTQYFGPGTRLTVL.

This clone was recorded a few times. The chain couples TRBV19 to TRBJ1-2; TRBD1 agrees at 8 bases. With V trimmed by 5 bases and J by 5 bases, 19 bases remained unmatched. The CDR3 spans 18 residues. Looked up from germline, CDR1 is LNHDA and CDR2 is SQIVND (reference sequence). The CDR3 loop reads CASSGGQVSDPPFYGYTF. Written as DNA, the CDR3 is TGTGCCAGTAGTGGGGGACAGGTATCCGACCCTCCTTTTTATGGCTACACCTTC.

V usage is TRBV9 and J usage is TRBJ2-2; perhaps TRBD1 as D (6 bases). The CDR3 is 15 amino acids. With 0 bases removed from V and 4 bases from J, the gap between germline ends came to 10 bases. The germline CDR1 and CDR2 sequences are SGDLS and YYNGEE. CDR3 amino acids: CASSVDLQGTGELFF. CDR3 nucleotide sequence: TGTGCCAGCAGCGTAGACCTACAGGGCACCGGGGAGCTGTTTTTT. Looking up the rest from reference TRBV9 and TRBJ2-2 gives the full variable domain: DSGVTQTPKHLITATGQRVTLRCSPRSGDLSVYWYQQSLDQGLQFLIQYYNGEERAKGNILERFSAQQFPDLHSELNLSSLELGDSALYFCASSVDLQGTGELFFGEGSRLTVL.

This clone showed up just a few times. V usage is TRBV7-2 and J usage is TRBJ2-7; D may be TRBD2 (6 bases). The length of the CDR3 is 11 residues. Germline assignment: CDR1 SGHTA and CDR2 FQGNSA. V lost 5 bases and J lost 6, with 8 bases in between. DNA of the CDR3: TGTGCCAGCAGCCCCGGGGGCGAGCAGTACTTC. This sequence encodes CASSPGGEQYF.

The CDR3 reads CASSSQGFDTEAFF. The CDR3 DNA reads as TGTGCCAGCAGTAGCCAGGGTTTTGACACTGAAGCTTTCTTT. The V gene is TRBV5-4, the J gene TRBJ1-1, with D perhaps matching TRBD1 (5 bases). There are 14 residues in the CDR3. Trimming took 5 bases from V and 3 from J, leaving 14 bases between them. Looked up from germline, CDR1 is SGHNT and CDR2 is YYREEE (reference sequence).

The V call is TRBV7-8, the J call TRBJ2-7; maybe TRBD1 (5 bases). Trimming stripped 2 bases from V and 3 bases from J, with 8 bases between. The CDR3 sequence is 13 residues long. Germline CDR1 SGHVS, CDR2 FQNEAQ. CDR3: CASSLTRDYEQYF. Here the CDR3 DNA reads TGTGCCAGCAGCTTAACCAGGGACTACGAGCAGTACTTC.

DNA for the CDR3: TGTGCCAGCAGTGAATGGACTGGCGGCTCCTACGAGCAGTACTTC. It is translated as CASSEWTGGSYEQYF. The J gene is TRBJ2-7, the V gene TRBV2; the D gene is possibly TRBD2 (5 bases). From germline, CDR1 is SNHLY and CDR2 FYNNEI. Trimming left V 2 bases short and J 0 bases short, with 11 bases between. The CDR3 extends over 15 amino acids. The full variable domain, completed using reference TRBV2 and TRBJ2-7, is EPEVTQTPSHQVTQMGQEVILRCVPISNHLYFYWYRQILGQKVEFLVSFYNNEISEKSEIFDDQFSVERPDGSNFTLKIRSTKLEDSAMYFCASSEWTGGSYEQYFGPGTRLTVT.

This clone was seen only a few times. The chain couples TRBV6-1 to TRBJ2-7, with D maybe TRBD1 (5 bases). Trimming took 7 bases from V and 12 from J, leaving 19 bases between them. From germline, CDR1 is MNHNS and CDR2 SASEGT. The CDR3 runs to 12 residues. The CDR3: CASIPKRGLAYF. CDR3 DNA sequence: TGTGCCAGCATACCCAAAAGGGGTTTAGCGTACTTC.

This chain joins TRBV9 and TRBJ1-5; tentative D call: TRBD1 (6 bases). Looked up from germline, CDR1 is SGDLS and CDR2 is YYNGEE. The CDR3 contains 14 residues. Trimming left V 4 bases short and J 7 bases short, with 15 bases between. The CDR3 loop is CASSSGTNGQPQHF. In DNA form, the CDR3 reads TGTGCCAGCAGCTCCGGGACAAACGGCCAGCCCCAGCATTTT.

Comment on this clone: The junction and the germline gene differ at one end; a read error may be behind it. The gene calls are TRBV10-3 and TRBJ2-5, with 8 nucleotides matching TRBD2. The CDR3 runs to 14 residues. In germline, CDR1 is ENHRY, CDR2 SYGVKD. As DNA, the CDR3 is TGTGCCGTCAGTGTTCGGGGGGGGGAAGAGACCCAGTACTTC. Its translation is CAVSVRGGEETQYF.

In DNA form, the CDR3 reads TGCGCCAGCAGCTTGACCGGGACTAGCGTCGAAGAGGCACCCGGGGAGCTGTTTTTT. Translated: CASSLTGTSVEEAPGELFF. The chain carries TRBV5-1 and TRBJ2-2; TRBD2 aligns across 10 bases. The length of the CDR3 is 19 residues. The germline V gene has CDR1 SGHRS and CDR2 YFSETQ. After removal of 1 base from V and 6 bases from J, the junction contained 15 bases not matched to a gene.

This clone has a single count. The chain employs TRBV5-1 and TRBJ2-5; 14 bases fit TRBD2. The V and J ends lost 4 bases and 4 bases, in that order; junction bases with no gene match: 9. Per germline, CDR1 SGHRS and CDR2 YFSETQ. This CDR3 is 17 amino acids long. CDR3 sequence: CASSHGTSGRFSETQYF. CDR3 nucleotide sequence: TGCGCCAGCAGCCACGGGACTAGCGGGAGATTTTCAGAGACCCAGTACTTC.